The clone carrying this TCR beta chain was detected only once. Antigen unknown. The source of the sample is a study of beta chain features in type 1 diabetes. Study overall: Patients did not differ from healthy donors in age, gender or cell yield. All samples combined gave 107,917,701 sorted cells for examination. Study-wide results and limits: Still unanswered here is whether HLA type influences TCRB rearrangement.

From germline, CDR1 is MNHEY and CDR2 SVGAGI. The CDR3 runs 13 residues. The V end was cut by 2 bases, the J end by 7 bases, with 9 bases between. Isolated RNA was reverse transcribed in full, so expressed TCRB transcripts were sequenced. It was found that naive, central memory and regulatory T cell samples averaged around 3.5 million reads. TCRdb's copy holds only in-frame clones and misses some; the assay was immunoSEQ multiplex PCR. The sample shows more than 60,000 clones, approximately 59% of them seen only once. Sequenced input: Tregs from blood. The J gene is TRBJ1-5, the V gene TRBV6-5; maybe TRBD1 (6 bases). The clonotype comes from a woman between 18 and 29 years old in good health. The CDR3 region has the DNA TGTGCCAGCAGTTACCGCGGGGGCCAGCCCCAGCATTTT. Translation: CASSYRGGQPQHF.